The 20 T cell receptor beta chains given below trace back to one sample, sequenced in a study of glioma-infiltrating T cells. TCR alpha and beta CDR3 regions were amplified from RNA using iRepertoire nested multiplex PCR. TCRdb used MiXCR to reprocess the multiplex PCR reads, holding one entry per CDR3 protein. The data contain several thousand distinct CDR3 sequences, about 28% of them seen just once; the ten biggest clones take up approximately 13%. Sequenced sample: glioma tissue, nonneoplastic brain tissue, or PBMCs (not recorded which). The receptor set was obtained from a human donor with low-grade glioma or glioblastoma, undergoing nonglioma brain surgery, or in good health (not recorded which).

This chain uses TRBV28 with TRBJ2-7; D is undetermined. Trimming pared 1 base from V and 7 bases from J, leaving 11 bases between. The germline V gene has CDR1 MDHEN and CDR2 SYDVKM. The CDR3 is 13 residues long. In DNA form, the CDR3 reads TGTGCCAGCAGTTTATTAGGGTTGATGGAGCAGTACTTC. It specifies CASSLLGLMEQYF.

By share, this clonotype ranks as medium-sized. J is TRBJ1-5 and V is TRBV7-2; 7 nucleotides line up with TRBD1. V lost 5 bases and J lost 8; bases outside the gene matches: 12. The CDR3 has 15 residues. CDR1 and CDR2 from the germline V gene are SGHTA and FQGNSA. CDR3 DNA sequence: TGTGCCAGCAGCCCGAGGGGGCAGGGGAGTGAGCCCCAGCATTTT. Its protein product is CASSPRGQGSEPQHF.

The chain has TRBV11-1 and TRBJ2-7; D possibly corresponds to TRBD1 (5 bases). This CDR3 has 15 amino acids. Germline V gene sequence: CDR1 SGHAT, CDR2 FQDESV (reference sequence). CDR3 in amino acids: CSSSLASGLSYEQYV. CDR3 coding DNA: TGTTCCAGCAGCTTAGCTTCAGGGTTGAGCTACGAGCAGTACGTC.

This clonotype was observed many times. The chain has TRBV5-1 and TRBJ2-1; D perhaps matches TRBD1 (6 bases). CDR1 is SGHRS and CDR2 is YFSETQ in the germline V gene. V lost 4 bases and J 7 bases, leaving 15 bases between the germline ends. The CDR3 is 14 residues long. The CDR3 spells CASSPNWGLNEQFF. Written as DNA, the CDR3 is TGCGCCAGCAGCCCGAATTGGGGGCTAAATGAGCAGTTCTTC.

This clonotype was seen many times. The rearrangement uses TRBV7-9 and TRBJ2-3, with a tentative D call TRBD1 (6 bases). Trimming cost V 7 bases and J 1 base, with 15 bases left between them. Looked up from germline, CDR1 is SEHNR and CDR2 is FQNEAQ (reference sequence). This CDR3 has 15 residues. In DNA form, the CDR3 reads TGTGCCAGCACGAAAGGGGCAGGGGGCACAGATACGCAGTATTTT. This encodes CASTKGAGGTDTQYF. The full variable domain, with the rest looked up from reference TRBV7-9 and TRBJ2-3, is DTGVSQNPRHKITKRGQNVTFRCDPISEHNRLYWYRQTLGQGPEFLTYFQNEAQLEKSRLLSDRFSAERPKGSFSTLEIQRTEQGDSAMYLCASTKGAGGTDTQYFGPGTRLTVL.

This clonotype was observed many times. The CDR3 bases are TGTGCCAGTAGTAGGGACCCAATCACCAACTACGAGCAGTACTTC. It yields the protein CASSRDPITNYEQYF. This chain connects TRBV19 to TRBJ2-7; D may correspond to TRBD1 or TRBD2 (5 bases each). V lost 4 bases, J lost 3 bases, and 16 bases lay in between. There are 15 residues in the CDR3. Germline V gives CDR1 LNHDA, CDR2 SQIVND (reference sequence).

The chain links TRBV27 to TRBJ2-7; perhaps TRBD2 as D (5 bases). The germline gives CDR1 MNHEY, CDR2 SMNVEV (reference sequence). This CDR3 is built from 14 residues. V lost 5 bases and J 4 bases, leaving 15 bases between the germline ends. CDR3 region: CASSKASRGYEQYF. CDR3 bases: TGTGCCAGCAGTAAAGCTAGCAGAGGGTACGAGCAGTACTTC.

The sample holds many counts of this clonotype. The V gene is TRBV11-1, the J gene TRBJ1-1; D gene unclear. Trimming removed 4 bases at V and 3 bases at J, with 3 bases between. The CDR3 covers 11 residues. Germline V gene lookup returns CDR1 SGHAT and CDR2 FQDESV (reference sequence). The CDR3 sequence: CASSYHTEAFF. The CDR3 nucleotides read TGTGCCAGCAGCTACCACACTGAAGCTTTCTTT.

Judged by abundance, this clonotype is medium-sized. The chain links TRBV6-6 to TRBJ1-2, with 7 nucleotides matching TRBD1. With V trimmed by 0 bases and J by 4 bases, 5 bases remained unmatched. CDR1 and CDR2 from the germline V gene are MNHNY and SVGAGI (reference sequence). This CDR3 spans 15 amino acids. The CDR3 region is CASSYSRGGTYGYTF. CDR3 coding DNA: TGTGCCAGCAGTTACTCCAGGGGGGGAACCTATGGCTACACCTTC.

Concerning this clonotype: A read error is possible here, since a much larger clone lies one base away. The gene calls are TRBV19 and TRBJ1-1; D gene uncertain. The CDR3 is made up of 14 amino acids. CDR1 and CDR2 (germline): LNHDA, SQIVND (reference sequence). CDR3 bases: TGTGCCAGTAGTATAGATCGTAGGAACACTAAAGCTTTCTTT. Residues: CASSIDRRNTKAFF.

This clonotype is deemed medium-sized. The CDR3 DNA reads TGTGCCAGCAGTTTGGACCATTCAGGGACCCAGTACTTC. This encodes CASSLDHSGTQYF. The chain recombines TRBV28 with TRBJ2-5; no clear D. Trimming removed 3 bases at V and 7 bases at J, with 12 bases between. This CDR3 has 13 amino acids. Germline CDR1 is MDHEN and CDR2 is SYDVKM.

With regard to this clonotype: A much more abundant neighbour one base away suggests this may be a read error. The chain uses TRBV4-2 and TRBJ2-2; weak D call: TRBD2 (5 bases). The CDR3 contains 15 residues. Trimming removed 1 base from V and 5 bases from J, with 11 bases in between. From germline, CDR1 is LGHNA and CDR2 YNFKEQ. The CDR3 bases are TGTGCCAGCAGCCAAGCTAGCAGGAAAACCGGGGAGCTGTTTTTT. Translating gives CASSQASRKTGELFF.

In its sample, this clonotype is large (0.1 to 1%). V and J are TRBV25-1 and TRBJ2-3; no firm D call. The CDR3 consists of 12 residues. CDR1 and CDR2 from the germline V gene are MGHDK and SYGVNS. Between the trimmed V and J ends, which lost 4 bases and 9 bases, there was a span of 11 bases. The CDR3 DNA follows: TGTGCCAGCAGTGGTGACTGGATGACGCAGTATTTT. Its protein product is CASSGDWMTQYF.

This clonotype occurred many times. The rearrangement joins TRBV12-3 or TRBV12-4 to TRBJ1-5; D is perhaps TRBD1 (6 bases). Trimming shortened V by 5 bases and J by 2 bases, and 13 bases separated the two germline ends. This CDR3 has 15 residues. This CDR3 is CASSLRGGGNQPQHF. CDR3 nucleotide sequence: TGTGCCAGCAGTCTCAGGGGAGGGGGCAATCAGCCCCAGCATTTT.

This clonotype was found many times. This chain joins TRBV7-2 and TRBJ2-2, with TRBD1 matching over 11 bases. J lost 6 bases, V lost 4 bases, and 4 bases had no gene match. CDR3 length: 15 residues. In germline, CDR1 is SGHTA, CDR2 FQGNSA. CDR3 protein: CASSSGTGGSGELFF. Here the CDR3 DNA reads TGTGCCAGCAGCTCCGGGACAGGGGGTTCCGGGGAGCTGTTTTTT.

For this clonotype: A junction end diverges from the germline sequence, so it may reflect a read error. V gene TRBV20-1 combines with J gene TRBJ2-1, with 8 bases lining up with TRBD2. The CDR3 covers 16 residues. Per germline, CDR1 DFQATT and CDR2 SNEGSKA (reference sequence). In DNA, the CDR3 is TGCAGTGCTAGAGTAATTCGTAGCGGGAATGACCCTGCCCACTCGTTC. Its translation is CSARVIRSGNDPAHSF.

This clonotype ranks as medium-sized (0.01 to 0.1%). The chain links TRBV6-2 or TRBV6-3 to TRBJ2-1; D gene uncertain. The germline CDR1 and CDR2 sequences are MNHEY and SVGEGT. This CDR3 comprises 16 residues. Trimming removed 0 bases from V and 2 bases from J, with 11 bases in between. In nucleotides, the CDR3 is TGTGCCAGCAGTTACTCTATTGGTCTTACCTACAATGAGCAGTTCTTC. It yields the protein CASSYSIGLTYNEQFF.

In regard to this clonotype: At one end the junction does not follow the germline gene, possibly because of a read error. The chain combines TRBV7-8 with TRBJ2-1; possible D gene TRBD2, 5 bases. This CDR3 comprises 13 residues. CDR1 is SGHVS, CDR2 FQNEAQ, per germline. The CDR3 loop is CARSFGKSNEHFF. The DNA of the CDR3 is TGTGCCCGCAGCTTCGGGAAGAGCAATGAGCATTTCTTC. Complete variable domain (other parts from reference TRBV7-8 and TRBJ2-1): GAGVSQSPRYKVAKRGQDVALRCDPISGHVSLFWYQQALGQGPEFLTYFQNEAQLDKSGLPSDRFFAERPEGSVSTLKIQRTQQEDSAVYLCARSFGKSNEHFFGPGTRLTVL.

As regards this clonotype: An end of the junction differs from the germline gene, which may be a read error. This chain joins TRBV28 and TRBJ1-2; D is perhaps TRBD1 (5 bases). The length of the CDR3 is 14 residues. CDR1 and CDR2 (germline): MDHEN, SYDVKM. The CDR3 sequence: CASSFQGGNYNYTF. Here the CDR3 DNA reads TGCGCCAGCAGTTTCCAGGGAGGAAACTATAACTACACCTTC.

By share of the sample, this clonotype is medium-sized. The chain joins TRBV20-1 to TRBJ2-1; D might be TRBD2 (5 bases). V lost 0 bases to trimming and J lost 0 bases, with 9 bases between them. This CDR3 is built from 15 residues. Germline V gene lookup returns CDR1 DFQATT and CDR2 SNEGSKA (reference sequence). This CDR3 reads CSARDQRSSYNEQFF. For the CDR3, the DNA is TGCAGTGCTAGAGATCAGCGGAGCTCCTACAATGAGCAGTTCTTC.